What follows are 23 T cell receptor beta chains derived from one specimen sequenced in a study of blood T cell repertoires in COVID-19. Method: immunoSEQ multiplex PCR; TCRdb's copy keeps in-frame clones and lacks some. The table has some 88,000 clones, roughly 90% seen once. Sequencing used peripheral blood. These TCRs come from a man in his fifties or sixties with acute or convalescent COVID-19.

The chain uses TRBV30 and TRBJ2-5; 7 bases are a match to TRBD1. Germline lookup yields CDR1 GTSNPN and CDR2 SVGIG (reference sequence). The CDR3 totals 15 residues. The trim removed 5 bases at V and 10 bases at J, leaving 19 bases unmatched. DNA for the CDR3: TGTGCCTGGGGACCTTGGGACGAAGGGGGCCAGGGCCAGTACTTC. Translating gives CAWGPWDEGGQGQYF.

CDR3: CASSFAGTTYGYTF. As DNA, the CDR3 is TGTGCCAGCAGTTTCGCCGGGACTACCTATGGCTACACCTTC. The chain couples TRBV6-5 to TRBJ1-2, with D possibly matching TRBD1 (5 bases). The CDR3 has 14 residues. V was cut by 4 bases and J by 4 bases, with 13 bases left in between. The germline V gene encodes CDR1 MNHEY and CDR2 SVGAGI.

The rearrangement links TRBV29-1 to TRBJ2-5; no firm D call. Trimming stripped 8 bases from V and 7 bases from J, with 8 bases between. Germline V gene data show CDR1 as SQVTM and CDR2 as ANQGSEA. The CDR3 is 9 amino acids. CDR3 in amino acids: CSPLGTQYF. For the CDR3, the DNA is TGCAGCCCCCTAGGGACCCAGTACTTC.

The chain recombines TRBV30 with TRBJ1-2; TRBD1 matches 10 bases. This CDR3 has 15 residues. Trimming took 2 bases from V and 0 from J; bases not matched to a gene: 3. Germline CDR1 reads GTSNPN; CDR2 reads SVGIG (reference sequence). The CDR3 protein is CAWSPGTGANYGYTF. CDR3 nucleotide sequence: TGTGCCTGGAGTCCAGGGACAGGGGCTAACTATGGCTACACCTTC.

This clone appeared a few times. In DNA form, the CDR3 reads TGCGCCAGCAGCCTAACCGCAGGCACGAACACCGGGGAGCTGTTTTTT. It specifies CASSLTAGTNTGELFF. The chain is built from TRBV5-1 and TRBJ2-2, with D unresolved. V lost 4 bases, J lost 0 bases, and 13 bases lay in between. Germline CDR1 is SGHRS and CDR2 is YFSETQ. The CDR3 has 16 residues. Using reference TRBV5-1 and TRBJ2-2 for the parts outside the CDR3, the full variable domain is KAGVTQTPRYLIKTRGQQVTLSCSPISGHRSVSWYQQTPGQGLQFLFEYFSETQRNKGNFPGRFSGRQFSNSRSEMNVSTLELGDSALYLCASSLTAGTNTGELFFGEGSRLTVL.

This chain links TRBV30 with TRBJ1-1; weak D call: TRBD1 (6 bases). Per the germline V gene, CDR1 is GTSNPN and CDR2 is SVGIG (reference sequence). V was trimmed by 4 bases and J by 5 bases, leaving 14 bases between them. The length of the CDR3 is 13 residues. CDR3 sequence reads: CAWNGGLGTEAFF. The CDR3 nucleotides are TGTGCCTGGAACGGGGGGCTCGGTACTGAAGCTTTCTTT.

Only one count was recorded for this clone. The V and J genes are TRBV6-5 and TRBJ1-2; no clear D gene. Looked up from germline, CDR1 is MNHEY and CDR2 is SVGAGI. The CDR3 is 15 residues long. The ends were cut back, 0 bases at V and 8 bases at J, with 16 bases in the middle. For the CDR3, the DNA is TGTGCCAGCAGTTACTCGAATCGAGAGGGTGGCGGCTACACCTTC. Translated: CASSYSNREGGGYTF.

The chain links TRBV5-1 to TRBJ2-1; a weak D match, TRBD1 (6 bases). Germline V CDR1 and CDR2: SGHRS, YFSETQ. The ends were cut back, 2 bases at V and 8 bases at J, with 17 bases in the middle. The CDR3 length is 15 residues. CDR3 loop: CASSLRTQGYDEQFF. Here the CDR3 DNA reads TGCGCCAGCAGCTTAAGGACTCAGGGGTACGATGAGCAGTTCTTC.

The chain couples TRBV25-1 to TRBJ1-2; D unresolved. This CDR3 has 13 residues. Germline V gene lookup returns CDR1 MGHDK and CDR2 SYGVNS. V was clipped by 5 bases and J by 4 bases, with 11 bases between them. In nucleotides, the CDR3 is TGTGCCAGCAGTTCGGTACTATTCTATGGCTACACCTTC. It specifies CASSSVLFYGYTF.

This clone was seen just once. The chain carries TRBV4-1 and TRBJ2-1, with 8 bases that match TRBD2. This CDR3 contains 18 residues. Per germline, CDR1 MGHRA and CDR2 YSYEKL. V lost 4 bases and J lost 3; bases outside the gene matches: 14. CDR3 protein: CASSLFRGAGGLYNEQFF. The CDR3 DNA follows: TGCGCCAGCAGCCTCTTCCGTGGCGCGGGAGGCCTCTACAATGAGCAGTTCTTC.

The chain has TRBV27 and TRBJ1-2; a weak D match, TRBD1 (5 bases). The V end lost 2 bases, the J end lost 4 bases, and 14 bases lay between the germline ends. The CDR3 is 15 amino acids. Germline-derived CDR1 and CDR2 are MNHEY and SMNVEV (reference sequence). CDR3 DNA sequence: TGTGCCAGCAGTTTAACCGCGACAGCCATCTATGGCTACACCTTC. Protein sequence: CASSLTATAIYGYTF.

CDR3 sequence: CASSYGGIGYNEQFF. In DNA, the CDR3 is TGTGCCAGCAGTTACGGCGGGATAGGGTACAATGAGCAGTTCTTC. The V call is TRBV6-5, the J call TRBJ2-1, with a weak D call TRBD2 (6 bases). The CDR3 has 15 residues. Germline lookup yields CDR1 MNHEY and CDR2 SVGAGI. V was clipped by 2 bases and J by 4 bases, with 12 bases between them.

The chain links TRBV6-5 to TRBJ2-2; the D gene is possibly TRBD1 (7 bases). Germline lookup yields CDR1 MNHEY and CDR2 SVGAGI. This CDR3 is built from 16 residues. The V and J ends lost 3 bases and 4 bases respectively, with 15 bases between them. The chain's CDR3 is CASSYTTGRGTGELFF. The CDR3 bases are TGTGCCAGCAGTTATACGACAGGGCGGGGCACCGGGGAGCTGTTTTTT.

The chain's CDR3 is CASRDPGSGNTIYF. CDR3 nucleotides: TGTGCCAGCAGGGATCCGGGCTCTGGAAACACCATATATTTT. The rearrangement links TRBV28 to TRBJ1-3; D gene unclear. Looked up from germline, CDR1 is MDHEN and CDR2 is SYDVKM. V lost 6 bases and J 0 bases, leaving 9 bases between the germline ends. This CDR3 region has 14 residues.

This clone occurred a few times. The chain couples TRBV19 to TRBJ1-5, with D perhaps TRBD1 (6 bases). The germline gives CDR1 LNHDA, CDR2 SQIVND (reference sequence). This CDR3 has 15 residues. V was clipped by 3 bases and J by 0 bases, with 9 bases between them. Here the CDR3 reads CASSMDRLSNQPQHF. CDR3 nucleotide sequence: TGTGCCAGTAGTATGGACAGACTTAGCAATCAGCCCCAGCATTTT.

V usage is TRBV5-4 and J usage is TRBJ1-2; maybe TRBD1 (5 bases). The CDR3 consists of 14 residues. Germline CDR1 reads SGHNT; CDR2 reads YYREEE (reference sequence). The germline V and J ends were trimmed by 3 bases and 7 bases, with 16 bases remaining between them. The CDR3 sequence is CASSYGHQGSGYTF. The CDR3 nucleotides read TGTGCCAGCAGCTATGGCCACCAGGGTTCTGGCTACACCTTC.

The chain carries TRBV5-4 and TRBJ1-2; 9 bases agree with TRBD1. The CDR3 runs 15 residues. Unmatched junction bases numbered 9, after V lost 4 bases and J lost 5 bases. Germline V lookup: CDR1 SGHNT, CDR2 YYREEE (reference sequence). This CDR3 reads CASSPGQGQSYGYTF. The CDR3 region has the DNA TGTGCCAGCAGCCCCGGACAGGGGCAATCTTATGGCTACACCTTC.

This chain links TRBV7-3 with TRBJ2-3, with 10 bases aligning to TRBD2. This CDR3 is built from 15 residues. Germline V lookup: CDR1 SGHTA, CDR2 FQGTGA. V shed 3 bases and J 4 bases; nucleotides not matched to a gene: 4. The CDR3 nucleotides read TGTGCCAGCAGCTTTAGCGGGAGGCCAGCAGATACGCAGTATTTT. Its translation is CASSFSGRPADTQYF.

The V gene is TRBV5-1, the J gene TRBJ1-2, with 8 nucleotides matching TRBD1. The CDR3 totals 12 residues. The germline CDR1 and CDR2 sequences are SGHRS and YFSETQ. V gave up 4 bases and J gave up 7 bases; unmatched junction bases: 3. The CDR3 coding sequence is TGCGCCAGCAGCCCGGACAGGGCTGGCTACACCTTC. Protein: CASSPDRAGYTF.

The rearrangement links TRBV30 to TRBJ2-1; a possible D gene is TRBD2 (6 bases). Germline V gene data show CDR1 as GTSNPN and CDR2 as SVGIG (reference sequence). Trimming took 1 base from V and 12 from J, leaving 10 bases between them. This CDR3 has 11 amino acids. The CDR3 sequence: CAWSASVGQFF. The CDR3 DNA is TGTGCCTGGAGTGCTAGCGTCGGGCAGTTCTTC.

The rearrangement joins TRBV5-1 to TRBJ2-2; 10 nucleotides line up with TRBD2. V gave up 2 bases and J gave up 3 bases; unmatched junction bases: 4. Germline V gene sequence: CDR1 SGHRS, CDR2 YFSETQ. The CDR3 totals 16 residues. The CDR3 protein is CASSFRLAGDTGELFF. CDR3 nucleotides: TGCGCCAGCAGCTTCCGACTAGCGGGCGACACCGGGGAGCTGTTTTTT.

The chain is built from TRBV19 and TRBJ2-5, with 8 bases matching TRBD1. This CDR3 spans 15 amino acids. Losses at the gene ends were 7 bases for V and 5 bases for J; bases not matched to a gene: 12. The germline V gene encodes CDR1 LNHDA and CDR2 SQIVND (reference sequence). The CDR3 is CASTAAGGSWETQYF. The CDR3 nucleotides read TGTGCCAGTACGGCGGCAGGGGGCAGTTGGGAGACCCAGTACTTC.

This rearrangement joins TRBV2 to TRBJ2-3, with 7 bases fitting TRBD1. Germline loops: CDR1 SNHLY, CDR2 FYNNEI. With V trimmed by 7 bases and J by 3 bases, 10 bases remained unmatched. The CDR3 is made up of 15 amino acids. CDR3 sequence (DNA): TGTGCCAGCACCCGGACAGGTCGACTTACAGATACGCAGTATTTT. This encodes CASTRTGRLTDTQYF.